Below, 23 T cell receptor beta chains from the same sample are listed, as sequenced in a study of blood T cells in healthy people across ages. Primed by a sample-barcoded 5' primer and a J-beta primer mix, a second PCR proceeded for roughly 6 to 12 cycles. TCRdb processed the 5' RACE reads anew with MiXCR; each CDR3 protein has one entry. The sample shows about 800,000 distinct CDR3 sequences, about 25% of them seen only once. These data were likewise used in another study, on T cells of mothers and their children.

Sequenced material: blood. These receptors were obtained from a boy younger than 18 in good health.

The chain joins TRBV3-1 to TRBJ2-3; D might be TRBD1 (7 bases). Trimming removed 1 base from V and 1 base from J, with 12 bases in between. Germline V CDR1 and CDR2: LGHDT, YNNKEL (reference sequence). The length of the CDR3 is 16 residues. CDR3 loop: CASSQAGGPGTDTQYF. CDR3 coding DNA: TGTGCCAGCAGCCAAGCAGGGGGGCCCGGCACAGATACGCAGTATTTT.

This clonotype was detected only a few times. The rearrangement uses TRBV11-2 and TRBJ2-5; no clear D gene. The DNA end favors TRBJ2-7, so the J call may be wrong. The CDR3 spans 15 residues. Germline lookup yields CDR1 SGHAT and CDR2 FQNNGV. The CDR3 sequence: CASSLGSSTFNEQYF. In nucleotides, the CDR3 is TGTGCCAGCAGCTTAGGAAGTTCTACCTTCAACGAGCAGTACTTC.

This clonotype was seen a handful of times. The CDR3 loop reads CASSSSGTGEVIYEQYF. CDR3 in DNA: TGTGCCAGCAGTTCTTCCGGGACAGGGGAAGTAATCTACGAGCAGTACTTC. The V and J genes are TRBV6-5 and TRBJ2-5; TRBD1 matches 10 bases. Near its end, the DNA agrees better with TRBJ2-7, so the J call may be wrong. Germline CDR1 is MNHEY and CDR2 is SVGAGI. This CDR3 region has 17 residues.

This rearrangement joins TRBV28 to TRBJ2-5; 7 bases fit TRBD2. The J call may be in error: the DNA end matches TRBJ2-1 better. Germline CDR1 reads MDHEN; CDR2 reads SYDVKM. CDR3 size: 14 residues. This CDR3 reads CASTRNWGGTEQFF. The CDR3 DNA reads TGTGCCAGCACCCGAAATTGGGGGGGTACCGAGCAGTTCTTC.

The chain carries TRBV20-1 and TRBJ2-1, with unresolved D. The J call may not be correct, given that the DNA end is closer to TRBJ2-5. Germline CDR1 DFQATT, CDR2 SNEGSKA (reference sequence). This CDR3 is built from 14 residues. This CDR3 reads CSARGDQRYETQYF. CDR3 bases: TGCAGTGCTAGAGGAGACCAGCGTTATGAGACCCAGTACTTC.

The CDR3 loop is CASSPLAQGIANYGYTF. In DNA, the CDR3 is TGCGCCAGCAGCCCCCTGGCGCAGGGGATAGCTAACTATGGCTACACCTTC. The V call is TRBV4-1, the J call TRBJ1-2; D possibly corresponds to TRBD1 (6 bases). The CDR3 covers 17 residues. CDR1 MGHRA and CDR2 YSYEKL come from the germline V gene. The germline V and J ends were trimmed by 4 bases and 0 bases, with 18 bases remaining between them.

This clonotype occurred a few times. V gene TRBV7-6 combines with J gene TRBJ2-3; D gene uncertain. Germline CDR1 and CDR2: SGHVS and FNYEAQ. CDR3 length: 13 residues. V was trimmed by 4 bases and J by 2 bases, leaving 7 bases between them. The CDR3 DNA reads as TGTGCCAGCAGCTCGAACATCACAGATACGCAGTATTTT. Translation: CASSSNITDTQYF. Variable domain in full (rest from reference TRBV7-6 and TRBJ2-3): GAGVSQSPRYKVTKRGQDVALRCDPISGHVSLYWYRQALGQGPEFLTYFNYEAQQDKSGLPNDRFSAERPEGSISTLTIQRTEQRDSAMYRCASSSNITDTQYFGPGTRLTVL.

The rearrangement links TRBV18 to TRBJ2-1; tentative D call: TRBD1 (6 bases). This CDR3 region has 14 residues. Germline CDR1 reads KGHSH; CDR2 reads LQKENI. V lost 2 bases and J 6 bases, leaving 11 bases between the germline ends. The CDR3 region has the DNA TGTGCCAGCTCACCAGGCCAACAGGGCAATGAGCAGTTCTTC. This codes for CASSPGQQGNEQFF.

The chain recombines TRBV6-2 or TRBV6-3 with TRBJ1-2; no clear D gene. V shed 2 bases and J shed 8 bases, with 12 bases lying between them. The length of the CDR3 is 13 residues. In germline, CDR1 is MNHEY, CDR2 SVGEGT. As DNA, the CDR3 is TGTGCCAGCAGTTACGAGAGAGGGTACGGCTACACCTTC. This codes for CASSYERGYGYTF.

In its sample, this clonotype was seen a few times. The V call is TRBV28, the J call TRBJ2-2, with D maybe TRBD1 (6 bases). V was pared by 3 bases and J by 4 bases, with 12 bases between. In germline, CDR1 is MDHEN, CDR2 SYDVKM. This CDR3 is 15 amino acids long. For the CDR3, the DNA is TGTGCCAGCAGTTTGCAGGGGACGGTCACCGGGGAGCTGTTTTTT. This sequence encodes CASSLQGTVTGELFF. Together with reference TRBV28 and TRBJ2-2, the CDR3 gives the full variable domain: DVKVTQSSRYLVKRTGEKVFLECVQDMDHENMFWYRQDPGLGLRLIYFSYDVKMKEKGDIPEGYSVSREKKERFSLILESASTNQTSMYLCASSLQGTVTGELFFGEGSRLTVL.

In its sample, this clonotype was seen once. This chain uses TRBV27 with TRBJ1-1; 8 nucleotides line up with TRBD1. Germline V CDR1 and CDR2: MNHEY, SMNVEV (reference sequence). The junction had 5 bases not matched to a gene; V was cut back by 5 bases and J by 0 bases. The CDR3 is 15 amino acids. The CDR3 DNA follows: TGTGCCAGCAGTCTCTTACAGGGGGTGAACACTGAAGCTTTCTTT. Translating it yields CASSLLQGVNTEAFF.

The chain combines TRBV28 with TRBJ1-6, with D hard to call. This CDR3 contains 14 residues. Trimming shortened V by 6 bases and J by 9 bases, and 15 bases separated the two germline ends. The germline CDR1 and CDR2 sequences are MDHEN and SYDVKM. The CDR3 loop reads CASSNPSLTSPLHF. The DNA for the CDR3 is TGTGCCAGCAGCAACCCGTCGTTGACTTCACCCCTCCACTTT. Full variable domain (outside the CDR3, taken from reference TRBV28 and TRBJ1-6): DVKVTQSSRYLVKRTGEKVFLECVQDMDHENMFWYRQDPGLGLRLIYFSYDVKMKEKGDIPEGYSVSREKKERFSLILESASTNQTSMYLCASSNPSLTSPLHFGNGTRLTVT.

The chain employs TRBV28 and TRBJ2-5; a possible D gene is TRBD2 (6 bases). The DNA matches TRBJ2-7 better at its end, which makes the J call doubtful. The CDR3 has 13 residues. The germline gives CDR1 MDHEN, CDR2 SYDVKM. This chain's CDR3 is CAVGRGKAYEQYF. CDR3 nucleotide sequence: TGTGCCGTCGGACGGGGGAAGGCCTACGAGCAGTACTTC.

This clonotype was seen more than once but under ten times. The CDR3: CASSLAPTNPQETQYF. The DNA for the CDR3 is TGCGCCAGCAGCTTGGCCCCAACAAACCCACAAGAGACCCAGTACTTC. The V call is TRBV5-1, the J call TRBJ2-5; unclear D gene. The V and J ends lost 0 bases and 2 bases respectively, with 14 bases between them. The CDR3 runs to 16 residues. Germline lookup yields CDR1 SGHRS and CDR2 YFSETQ.

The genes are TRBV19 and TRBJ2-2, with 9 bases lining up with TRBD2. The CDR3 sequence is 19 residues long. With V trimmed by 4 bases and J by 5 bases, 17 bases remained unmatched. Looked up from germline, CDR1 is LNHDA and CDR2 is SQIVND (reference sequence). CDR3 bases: TGTGCCAGTAGTAGGGATAGCATGGCGGGAGGGCCAGGAACCGGGGAGCTGTTTTTT. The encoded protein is CASSRDSMAGGPGTGELFF.

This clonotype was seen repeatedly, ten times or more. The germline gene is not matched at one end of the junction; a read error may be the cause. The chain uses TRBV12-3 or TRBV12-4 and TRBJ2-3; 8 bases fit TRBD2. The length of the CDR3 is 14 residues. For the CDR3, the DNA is TGTGCCAGCAGCTTAGCGGGGAGCACAGATACGCAGTATTTT. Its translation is CASSLAGSTDTQYF.

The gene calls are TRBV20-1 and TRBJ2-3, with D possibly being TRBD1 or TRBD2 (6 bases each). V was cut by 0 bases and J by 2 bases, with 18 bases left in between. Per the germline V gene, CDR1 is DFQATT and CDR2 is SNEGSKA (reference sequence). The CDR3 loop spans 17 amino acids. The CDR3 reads CSARDASWGAATDTQYF. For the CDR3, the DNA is TGCAGTGCTAGAGATGCGTCGTGGGGGGCAGCCACAGATACGCAGTATTTT.

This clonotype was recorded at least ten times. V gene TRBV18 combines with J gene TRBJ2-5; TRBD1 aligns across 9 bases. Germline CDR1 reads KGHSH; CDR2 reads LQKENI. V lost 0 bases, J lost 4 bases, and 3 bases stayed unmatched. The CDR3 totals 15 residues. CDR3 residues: CASSPPETGGETQYF. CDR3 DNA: TGTGCCAGCTCACCACCGGAGACAGGGGGAGAGACCCAGTACTTC.

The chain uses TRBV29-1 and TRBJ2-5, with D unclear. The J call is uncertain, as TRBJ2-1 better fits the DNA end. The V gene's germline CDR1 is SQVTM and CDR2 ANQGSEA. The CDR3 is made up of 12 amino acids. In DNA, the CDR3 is TGCAGCGTCCGAATTTCGGCCAATGAGCAGTTCTTC. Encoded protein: CSVRISANEQFF.

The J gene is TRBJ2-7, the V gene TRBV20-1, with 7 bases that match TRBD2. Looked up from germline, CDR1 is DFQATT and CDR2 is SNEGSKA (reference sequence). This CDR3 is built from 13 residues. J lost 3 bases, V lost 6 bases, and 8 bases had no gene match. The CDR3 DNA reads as TGCAGTGCCCTAGGCGGGAGAGTCTACGAGCAGTACTTC. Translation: CSALGGRVYEQYF.

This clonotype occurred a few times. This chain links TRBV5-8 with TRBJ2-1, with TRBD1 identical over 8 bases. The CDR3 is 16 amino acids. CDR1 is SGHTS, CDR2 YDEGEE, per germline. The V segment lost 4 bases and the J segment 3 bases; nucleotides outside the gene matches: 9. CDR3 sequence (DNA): TGTGCCAGCAGCGCCGGGACAGGTTCGAACTACAATGAGCAGTTCTTC. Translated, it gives CASSAGTGSNYNEQFF.

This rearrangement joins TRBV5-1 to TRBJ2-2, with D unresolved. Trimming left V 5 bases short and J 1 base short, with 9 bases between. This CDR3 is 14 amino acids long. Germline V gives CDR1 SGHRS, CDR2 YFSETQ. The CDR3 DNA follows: TGCGCCAGCAGGGTCCTCAAGAACACCGGGGAGCTGTTTTTT. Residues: CASRVLKNTGELFF.

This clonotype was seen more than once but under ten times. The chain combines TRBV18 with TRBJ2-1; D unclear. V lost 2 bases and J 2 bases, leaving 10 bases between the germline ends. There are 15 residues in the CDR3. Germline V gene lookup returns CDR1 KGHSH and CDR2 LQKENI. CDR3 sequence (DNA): TGTGCCAGCTCACCAGACGTATCAGCCTACAATGAGCAGTTCTTC. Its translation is CASSPDVSAYNEQFF.